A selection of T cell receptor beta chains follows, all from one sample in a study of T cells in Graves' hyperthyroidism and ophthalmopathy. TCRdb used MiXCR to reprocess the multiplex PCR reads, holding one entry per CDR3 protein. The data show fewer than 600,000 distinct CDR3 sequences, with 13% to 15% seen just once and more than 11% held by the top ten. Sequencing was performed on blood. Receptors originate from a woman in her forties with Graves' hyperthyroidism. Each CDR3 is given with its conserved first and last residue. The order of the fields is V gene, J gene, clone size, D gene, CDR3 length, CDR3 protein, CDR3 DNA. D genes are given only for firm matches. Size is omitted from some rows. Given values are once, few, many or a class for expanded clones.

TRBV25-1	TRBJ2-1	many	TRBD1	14	CASRRQGNANEQFF	TGTGCCAGCAGGAGACAGGGGAATGCCAATGAGCAGTTCTTC
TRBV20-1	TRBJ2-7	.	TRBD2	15	CSARDRGTSTYEQYF	TGCAGTGCTAGAGATCGCGGGACTAGCACCTACGAGCAGTACTTC
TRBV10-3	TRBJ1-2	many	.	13	CAISDIQGDGYTF	TGTGCCATCAGTGACATCCAGGGCGATGGCTACACCTTC
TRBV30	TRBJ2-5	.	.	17	CAWIGPPPVRRLETQYF	TGTGCCTGGATCGGTCCCCCTCCCGTCCGAAGATTGGAGACCCAGTACTTC
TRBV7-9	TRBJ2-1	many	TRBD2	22	CASSSNLRLAGNTPLPGNEQFF	TGTGCCAGCAGCTCCAACCTGAGACTAGCGGGCAATACCCCTCTTCCGGGCAATGAGCAGTTCTTC
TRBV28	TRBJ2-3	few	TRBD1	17	CASSPLPGTGGTDTQYF	TGTGCCAGCTCCCCCCTTCCCGGGACAGGGGGTACAGATACGCAGTATTTT
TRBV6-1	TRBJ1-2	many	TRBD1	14	CASSAAGGAIGYTF	TGTGCCAGCAGTGCCGCAGGGGGCGCGATTGGCTACACCTTC
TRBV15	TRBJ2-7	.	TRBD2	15	CATSGPPSGTYEQYF	TGTGCCACCAGCGGACCTCCAAGCGGGACCTACGAGCAGTACTTC
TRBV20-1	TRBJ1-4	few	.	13	CSARGDTNEKLFF	TGCAGTGCTAGAGGGGACACTAATGAAAAACTGTTTTTT
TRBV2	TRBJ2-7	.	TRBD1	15	CASSGTGALTYEQYF	TGTGCCAGCAGCGGGACAGGGGCGCTAACCTACGAGCAGTACTTC
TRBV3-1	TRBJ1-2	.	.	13	CASSPLSGGGYTF	TGTGCCAGCAGCCCCTTAAGTGGGGGAGGCTACACCTTC
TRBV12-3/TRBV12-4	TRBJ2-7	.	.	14	CASSFGQAAYEQYF	TGTGCCAGCAGTTTCGGTCAGGCCGCCTACGAGCAGTACTTC
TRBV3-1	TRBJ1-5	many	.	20	CASSQGSGPTAAYSNQPQHF	TGTGCCAGCAGCCAAGGTTCGGGACCCACTGCCGCATATAGCAATCAGCCCCAGCATTTT
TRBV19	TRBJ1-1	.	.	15	CATTRGAGMNTEAFF	TGTGCCACAACTCGTGGGGCCGGCATGAACACTGAAGCTTTCTTT
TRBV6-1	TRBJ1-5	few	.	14	CASGLRGGNQPQHF	TGTGCCAGCGGCTTGAGGGGTGGGAATCAGCCCCAGCATTTT
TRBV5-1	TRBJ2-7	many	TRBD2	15	CASSFLAGGSPEQYF	TGCGCCAGCAGCTTTTTGGCGGGAGGATCCCCCGAGCAGTACTTC
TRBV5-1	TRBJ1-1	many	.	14	CASSSLDKRGEAFF	TGCGCCAGCAGCTCGTTGGACAAAAGAGGTGAAGCTTTCTTT
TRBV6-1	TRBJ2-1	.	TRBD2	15	CASSPSGRVNNEQFF	TGTGCCAGCAGTCCTAGCGGGAGGGTGAACAATGAGCAGTTCTTC
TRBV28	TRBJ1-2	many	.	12	CASSLRQGGYTF	TGTGCCAGCAGTTTACGGCAGGGTGGCTACACCTTC
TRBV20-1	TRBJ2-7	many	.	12	CSARRLANEQYF	TGCAGTGCTAGAAGGCTAGCGAACGAGCAGTACTTC
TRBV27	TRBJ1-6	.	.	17	CASMTRILRTYNSPLHF	TGTGCCAGCATGACGCGTATTTTGCGAACCTATAATTCACCCCTCCACTTT
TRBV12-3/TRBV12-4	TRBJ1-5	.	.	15	CASSFGGDGSQPQHF	TGTGCCAGCAGTTTTGGAGGGGATGGGAGTCAGCCCCAGCATTTT
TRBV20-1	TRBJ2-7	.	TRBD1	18	CSARDARSRTGDPYEQYF	TGCAGTGCTAGAGATGCTCGCTCGCGGACAGGAGACCCCTACGAGCAGTACTTC
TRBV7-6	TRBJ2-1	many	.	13	CASSLALNNEQFF	TGTGCCAGCAGCTTAGCGTTAAACAATGAGCAGTTCTTC
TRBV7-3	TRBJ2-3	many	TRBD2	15	CASSPGGFSTDTQYF	TGTGCCAGCAGCCCCGGGGGGTTCAGCACAGATACGCAGTATTTT
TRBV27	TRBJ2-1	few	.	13	CASSRNFGGEQFF	TGTGCCAGCAGCCGAAATTTCGGGGGTGAGCAGTTCTTC
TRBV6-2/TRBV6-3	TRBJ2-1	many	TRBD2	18	CASSYSGTSGRVGNEQFF	TGTGCCAGCAGTTACTCAGGGACTAGCGGGAGGGTCGGCAATGAGCAGTTCTTC
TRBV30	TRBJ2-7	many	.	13	CAWRDAGYLEQYF	TGTGCCTGGAGGGACGCCGGTTATCTCGAGCAGTACTTC
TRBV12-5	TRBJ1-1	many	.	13	CASGLLENTEAFF	TGTGCTAGTGGTTTGCTGGAGAACACTGAAGCTTTCTTT